The TCR beta chain described here comes from a study of CD4 T cells in relation to SARS-CoV-2 and coronaviruses. Unexposed donor CD4+ T cells date from about 2011-2018, before the COVID-19 pandemic. Study conclusions and caveats: The cross-reactivity analysis covered only spike protein, not other viral proteins. According to naive versus memory sequencing, detected responses are memory recall, not newly primed.

CDR1 is LGHNA and CDR2 is YSLEER in the germline V gene. V shed 2 bases and J shed 2 bases, with 15 bases lying between them. The CDR3 totals 17 residues. Worth noting for this clone: Its antigen remains unidentified.

Sequenced by immunoSEQ multiplex PCR; TCRdb stores in-frame clones only, minus some. The table lists roughly 68,000 clones, over 90% of them singletons. The V and J genes are TRBV4-3 and TRBJ2-2; D assignment may be TRBD1 or TRBD2 (6 bases each). The sequence came from a human donor in good health. The source material was naive CD4+ T cells from PBMCs. Subset here: naive CD4+ T cells isolated by negative enrichment. CDR3 loop: CASSQFPGAGNTGELFF. Here the CDR3 DNA reads TGCGCCAGCAGCCAATTCCCGGGGGCGGGCAACACCGGGGAGCTGTTTTTT.